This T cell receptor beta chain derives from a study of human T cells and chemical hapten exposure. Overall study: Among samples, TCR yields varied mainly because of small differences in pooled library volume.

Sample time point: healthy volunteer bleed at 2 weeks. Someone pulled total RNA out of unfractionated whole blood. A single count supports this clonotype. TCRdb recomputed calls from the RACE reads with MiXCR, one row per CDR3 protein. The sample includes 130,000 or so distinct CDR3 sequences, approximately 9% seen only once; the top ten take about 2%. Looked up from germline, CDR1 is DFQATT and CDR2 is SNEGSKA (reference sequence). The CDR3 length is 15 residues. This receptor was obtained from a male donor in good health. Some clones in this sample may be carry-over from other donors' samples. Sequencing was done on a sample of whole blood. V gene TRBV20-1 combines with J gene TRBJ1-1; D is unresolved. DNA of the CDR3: TGCAGCGGGAGGGAGTCCCGTGGTTTGGACACTGAAGCTTTCTTT. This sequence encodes CSGRESRGLDTEAFF.